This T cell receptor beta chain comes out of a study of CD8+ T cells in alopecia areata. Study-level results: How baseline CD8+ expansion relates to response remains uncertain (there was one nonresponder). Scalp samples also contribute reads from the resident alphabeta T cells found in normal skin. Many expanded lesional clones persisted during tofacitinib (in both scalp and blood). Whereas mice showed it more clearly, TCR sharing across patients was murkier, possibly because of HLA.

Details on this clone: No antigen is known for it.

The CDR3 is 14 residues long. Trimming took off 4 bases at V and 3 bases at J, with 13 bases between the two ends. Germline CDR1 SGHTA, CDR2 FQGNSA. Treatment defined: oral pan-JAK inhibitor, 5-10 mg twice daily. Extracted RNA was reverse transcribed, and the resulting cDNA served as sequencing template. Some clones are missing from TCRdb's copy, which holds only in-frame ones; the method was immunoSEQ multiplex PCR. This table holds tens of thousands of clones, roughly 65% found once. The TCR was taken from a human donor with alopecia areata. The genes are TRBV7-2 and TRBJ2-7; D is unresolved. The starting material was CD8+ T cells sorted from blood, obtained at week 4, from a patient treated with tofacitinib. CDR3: CASSSSGIGYEQYF. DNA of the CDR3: TGTGCCAGCAGCTCCTCGGGTATAGGCTACGAGCAGTACTTC.